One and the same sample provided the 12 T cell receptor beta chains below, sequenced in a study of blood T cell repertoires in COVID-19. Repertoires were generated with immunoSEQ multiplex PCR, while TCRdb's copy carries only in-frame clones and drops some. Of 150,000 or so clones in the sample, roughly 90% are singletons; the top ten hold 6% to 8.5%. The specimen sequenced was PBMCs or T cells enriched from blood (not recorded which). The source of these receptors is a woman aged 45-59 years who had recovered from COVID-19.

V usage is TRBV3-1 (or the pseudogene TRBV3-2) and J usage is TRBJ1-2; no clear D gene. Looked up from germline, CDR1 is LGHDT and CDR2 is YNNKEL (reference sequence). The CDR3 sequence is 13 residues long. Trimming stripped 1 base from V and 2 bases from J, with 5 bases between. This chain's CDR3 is CASSQARNYGYTF. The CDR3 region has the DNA TGTGCCAGCAGCCAAGCCAGGAACTATGGCTACACCTTC.

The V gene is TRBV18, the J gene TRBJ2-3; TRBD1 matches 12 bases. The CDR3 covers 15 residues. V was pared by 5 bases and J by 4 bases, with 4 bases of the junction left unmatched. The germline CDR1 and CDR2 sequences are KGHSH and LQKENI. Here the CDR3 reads CASSRDRGQSDTQYF. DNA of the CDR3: TGTGCCAGCTCAAGGGACAGGGGGCAGTCAGATACGCAGTATTTT.

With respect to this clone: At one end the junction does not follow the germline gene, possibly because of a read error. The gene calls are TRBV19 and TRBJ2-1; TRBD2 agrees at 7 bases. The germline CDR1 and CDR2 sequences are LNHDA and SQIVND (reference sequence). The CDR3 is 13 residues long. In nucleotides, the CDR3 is TGTGCCAGTAGTGGACTAGTCTACAGTGAGCAGTTCTTC. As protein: CASSGLVYSEQFF. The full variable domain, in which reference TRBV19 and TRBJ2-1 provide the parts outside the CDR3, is DGGITQSPKYLFRKEGQNVTLSCEQNLNHDAMYWYRQDPGQGLRLIYYSQIVNDFQKGDIAEGYSVSREKKESFPLTVTSAQKNPTAFYLCASSGLVYSEQFFGPGTRLTVL.

Here the CDR3 DNA reads TGTGCCAGCAGCTTACGTGGGACAGAAAAAGCTAACTATGGCTACACCTTC. Its protein product is CASSLRGTEKANYGYTF. The V call is TRBV5-6, the J call TRBJ1-2; 7 bases map to TRBD1. Losses at the gene ends were 2 bases for V and 0 bases for J; bases not matched to a gene: 10. The CDR3 has 17 residues. Germline V gene data show CDR1 as SGHDT and CDR2 as YYEEEE.

The CDR3 nucleotides are TGCGCCAGCAGCGCTTACTGGGACAGGGACGTTCCCGGGGAGCTGTTTTTT. This gives the protein CASSAYWDRDVPGELFF. The chain links TRBV5-1 to TRBJ2-2, with TRBD1 matching 9 bases. V shed 4 bases and J 6 bases; nucleotides not matched to a gene: 13. The CDR3 contains 17 residues. Germline CDR1 is SGHRS and CDR2 is YFSETQ.

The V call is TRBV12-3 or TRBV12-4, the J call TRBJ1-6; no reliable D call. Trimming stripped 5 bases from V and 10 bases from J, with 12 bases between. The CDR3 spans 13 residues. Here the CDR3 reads CASSRLSGSPLHF. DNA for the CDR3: TGTGCCAGCAGTCGTCTCTCCGGGTCACCCCTCCACTTT.

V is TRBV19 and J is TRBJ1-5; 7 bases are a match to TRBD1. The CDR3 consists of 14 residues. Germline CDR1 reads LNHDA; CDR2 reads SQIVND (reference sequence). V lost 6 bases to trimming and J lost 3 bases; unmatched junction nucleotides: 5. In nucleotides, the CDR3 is TGTGCCAGTAGGATGGGACAGTTCAATCAGCCCCAGCATTTT. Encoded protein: CASRMGQFNQPQHF.

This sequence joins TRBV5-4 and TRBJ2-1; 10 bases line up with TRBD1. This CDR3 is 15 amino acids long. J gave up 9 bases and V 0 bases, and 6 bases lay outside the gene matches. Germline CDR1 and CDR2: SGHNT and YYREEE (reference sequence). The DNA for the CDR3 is TGTGCCAGCAGCTTGGAGGGACAGGGGCGGGTTGAGCAGTTCTTC. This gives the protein CASSLEGQGRVEQFF.

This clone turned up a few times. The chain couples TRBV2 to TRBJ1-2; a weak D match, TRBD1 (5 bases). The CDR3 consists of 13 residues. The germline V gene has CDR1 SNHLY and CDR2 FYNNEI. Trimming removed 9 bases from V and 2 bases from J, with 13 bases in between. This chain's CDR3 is CASERGRNYGYTF. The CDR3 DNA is TGTGCCAGTGAAAGGGGTCGAAACTATGGCTACACCTTC. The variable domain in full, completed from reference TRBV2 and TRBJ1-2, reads EPEVTQTPSHQVTQMGQEVILRCVPISNHLYFYWYRQILGQKVEFLVSFYNNEISEKSEIFDDQFSVERPDGSNFTLKIRSTKLEDSAMYFCASERGRNYGYTFGSGTRLTVV.

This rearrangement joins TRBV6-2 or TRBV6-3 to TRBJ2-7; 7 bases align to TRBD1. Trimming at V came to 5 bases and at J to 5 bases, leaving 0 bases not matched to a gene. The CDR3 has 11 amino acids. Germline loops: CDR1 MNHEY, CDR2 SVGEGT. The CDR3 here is CASSQGDEQYF. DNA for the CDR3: TGTGCCAGCAGTCAGGGGGACGAGCAGTACTTC.

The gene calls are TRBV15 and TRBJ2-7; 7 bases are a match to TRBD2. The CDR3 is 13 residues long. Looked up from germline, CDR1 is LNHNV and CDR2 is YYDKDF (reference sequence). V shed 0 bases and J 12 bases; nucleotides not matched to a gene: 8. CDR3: CATSRDREGLGYF. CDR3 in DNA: TGTGCCACCAGCAGAGACAGGGAGGGCCTCGGGTACTTC.

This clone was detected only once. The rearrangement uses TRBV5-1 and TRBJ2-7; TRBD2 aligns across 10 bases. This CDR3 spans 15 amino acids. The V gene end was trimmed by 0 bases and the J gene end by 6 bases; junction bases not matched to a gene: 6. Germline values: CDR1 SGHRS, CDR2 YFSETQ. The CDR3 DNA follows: TGCGCCAGCAGCTTGGCAGGACTAGCGGTAGGCGAGCAGTACTTC. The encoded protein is CASSLAGLAVGEQYF.